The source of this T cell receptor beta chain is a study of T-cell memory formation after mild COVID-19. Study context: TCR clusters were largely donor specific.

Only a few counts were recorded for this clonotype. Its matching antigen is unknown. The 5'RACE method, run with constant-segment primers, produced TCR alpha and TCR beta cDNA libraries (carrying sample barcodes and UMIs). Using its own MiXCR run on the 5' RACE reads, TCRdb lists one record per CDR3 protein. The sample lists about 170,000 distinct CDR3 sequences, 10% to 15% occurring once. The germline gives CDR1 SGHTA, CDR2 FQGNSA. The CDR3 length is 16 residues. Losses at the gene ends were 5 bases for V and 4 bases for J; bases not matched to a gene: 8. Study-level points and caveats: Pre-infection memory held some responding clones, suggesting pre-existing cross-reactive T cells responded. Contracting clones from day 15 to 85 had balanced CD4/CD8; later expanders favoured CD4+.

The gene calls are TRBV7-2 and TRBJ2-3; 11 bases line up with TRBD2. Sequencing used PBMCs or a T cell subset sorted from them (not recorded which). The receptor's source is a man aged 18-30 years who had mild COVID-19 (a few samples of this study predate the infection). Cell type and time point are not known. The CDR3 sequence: CASSVVAGGNPDTQYF. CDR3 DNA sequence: TGTGCCAGCAGCGTCGTAGCGGGGGGGAATCCAGATACGCAGTATTTT.